This TCR beta chain is drawn from a study of beta chain features in type 1 diabetes. Study background: Healthy donors resembled patients in age, gender and cell yields.

The CDR3 is 13 residues long. CDR1 is MGHDK and CDR2 is SYGVNS in the germline V gene. Trimming stripped 5 bases from V and 5 bases from J, with 12 bases between. The study, taken as a whole, reports: Comparison showed that naive, central memory and Treg TCRB repertoires appeared more similar among patients than among healthy donors.

Comment on this clone: Its antigen is still unknown.

Sequenced material consisted of expressed TCRB transcripts (all of the isolated RNA was reverse transcribed). Libraries were prepared by immunoSEQ multiplex PCR; TCRdb keeps only in-frame clonotypes and omits some of them. There are hundreds of thousands of clones in the sample; about 29% occur only once, and 0.05% to 0.065% lies in the top ten. This sequence originates from a man younger than 35 in good health. The V call is TRBV25-1, the J call TRBJ1-2; maybe TRBD1 (6 bases). Sequences were obtained from naive CD4+ T cells from blood. The CDR3: CASSKTGLYGYTF. CDR3 bases: TGTGCCAGCAGTAAGACAGGTCTTTATGGCTACACCTTC.